A selection of T cell receptor beta chains follows, all from one sample in a study of Ad26.COV2.S vaccination and SARS-CoV-2 variants. Sequencing was performed with immunoSEQ multiplex PCR; in TCRdb, only in-frame clones are kept and a portion is missing. The sample contains about 680,000 clones, more than 70% of which appear only once. The source was peripheral blood, collected in a trial of Ad26.COV2.S vaccine versus placebo. These receptors all come from a person between 18 and 65 years old who received the Ad26.COV2.S COVID-19 vaccine or a placebo. Each CDR3 is given with its conserved first and last residue. Each record gives: D gene, V gene, J gene, clone size, CDR3 protein. The D gene is left open where the match is weak. The size entry is marked missing in some rows and otherwise reads once, few, many or a size class.

D: TRBD1
V: TRBV6-7
J: TRBJ1-2
size: NA
CDR3: CASSYSISYVSDREAGGYTF

D: NA
V: TRBV7-9
J: TRBJ2-6
size: NA
CDR3: CASSLARGAGANVLTF

D: TRBD1
V: TRBV25-1
J: TRBJ2-7
size: few
CDR3: CASSAVRGHRDEQYF

D: NA
V: TRBV6-2/TRBV6-3
J: TRBJ1-5
size: few
CDR3: CASSGQDNQPQHF

D: NA
V: TRBV14
J: TRBJ2-7
size: NA
CDR3: CASSQDLGSAYEQYF

D: NA
V: TRBV4-3
J: TRBJ2-5
size: NA
CDR3: CASSQGHSGGETQYF

D: TRBD2
V: TRBV3-1/TRBV3-2
J: TRBJ2-7
size: NA
CDR3: CASSLSGRASEQYF

D: NA
V: TRBV11-3
J: TRBJ2-5
size: NA
CDR3: CASSLTGVETQYF

D: NA
V: TRBV3-1/TRBV3-2
J: TRBJ2-7
size: NA
CDR3: CASSQDRASYEQYF

D: NA
V: TRBV18
J: TRBJ2-1
size: NA
CDR3: CASSPVQGGPSGDNEQFF

D: NA
V: TRBV6-6
J: TRBJ2-7
size: NA
CDR3: CASSYLSSSYEQYF

D: NA
V: TRBV11-2
J: TRBJ1-2
size: NA
CDR3: CASSSGYGYTF

D: TRBD1
V: TRBV7-9
J: TRBJ1-1
size: NA
CDR3: CASSPPDRMNTEAFF

D: TRBD1
V: TRBV4-1
J: TRBJ1-2
size: NA
CDR3: CASSLAGTGGAPYGYTF

D: TRBD1
V: TRBV2
J: TRBJ1-2
size: NA
CDR3: CASSPGTGGYGYTF

D: TRBD1
V: TRBV18
J: TRBJ1-3
size: few
CDR3: CASSETGAGNTIYF

D: NA
V: TRBV15
J: TRBJ1-4
size: NA
CDR3: CATSRDHTRTNEKLFF

D: NA
V: TRBV30
J: TRBJ2-3
size: NA
CDR3: CAWSRPASGTDTQYF

D: TRBD2
V: TRBV6-6
J: TRBJ2-2
size: NA
CDR3: CASRASGGDGGELFF

D: NA
V: TRBV19
J: TRBJ2-3
size: NA
CDR3: CASSIGNFGTDTQYF

D: NA
V: TRBV5-1
J: TRBJ2-7
size: few
CDR3: CASSLEVGYEQYF

D: NA
V: TRBV5-1
J: TRBJ1-1
size: NA
CDR3: CASFRQANTEAFF

D: NA
V: TRBV3-1/TRBV3-2
J: TRBJ1-2
size: NA
CDR3: CASSQGQGRGYTF

D: NA
V: TRBV7-2
J: TRBJ1-1
size: NA
CDR3: CASSPPERETEAFF

D: TRBD1
V: TRBV7-2
J: TRBJ2-7
size: NA
CDR3: CASSLVGQGSYEQYF

D: TRBD2
V: TRBV7-2
J: TRBJ2-7
size: NA
CDR3: CASSFSASGNHEQYF

D: TRBD1
V: TRBV18
J: TRBJ2-3
size: NA
CDR3: CASSPGQGGITDTQYF

D: TRBD1
V: TRBV6-5
J: TRBJ2-1
size: once
CDR3: CASSYSGTASDEQFF

D: TRBD1
V: TRBV9
J: TRBJ2-7
size: NA
CDR3: CASSETGQSPYEQYF

D: NA
V: TRBV18
J: TRBJ2-7
size: NA
CDR3: CASSPYDTGTSYEQYF

D: NA
V: TRBV27
J: TRBJ1-2
size: NA
CDR3: CASSWDQGLYGYTF

D: NA
V: TRBV18
J: TRBJ1-3
size: NA
CDR3: CASSPKRQPVSGNTIYF

D: NA
V: TRBV20-1
J: TRBJ1-2
size: once
CDR3: CSASSDYGYTF

D: NA
V: TRBV4-2
J: TRBJ2-1
size: few
CDR3: CASSPTSFDEQFF

D: TRBD2
V: TRBV30
J: TRBJ2-5
size: once
CDR3: CAWRRLALQETQYF

D: TRBD1
V: TRBV5-4
J: TRBJ2-1
size: NA
CDR3: CASSSYRGYNEQFF

D: NA
V: TRBV9
J: TRBJ1-1
size: NA
CDR3: CASSDLGLNTEAFF

D: NA
V: TRBV27
J: TRBJ1-1
size: NA
CDR3: CASSFTFGDTEAFF

D: NA
V: TRBV19
J: TRBJ1-4
size: once
CDR3: CASRTDDEKLFF

D: NA
V: TRBV10-3
J: TRBJ1-6
size: NA
CDR3: CAISETAYNSPLHF

D: TRBD1
V: TRBV6-5
J: TRBJ1-5
size: NA
CDR3: CASSGQGGQQPQHF

D: NA
V: TRBV21-1
J: TRBJ2-5
size: NA
CDR3: CASSYEDRATELYQETQYF

D: NA
V: TRBV30
J: TRBJ1-6
size: NA
CDR3: CAWSPPRVPAPLHF

D: TRBD1
V: TRBV3-1/TRBV3-2
J: TRBJ1-4
size: NA
CDR3: CASSQEGKGGWDEKLFF

D: NA
V: TRBV5-1
J: TRBJ1-2
size: NA
CDR3: CASKQGQQNYGYTF

D: TRBD2
V: TRBV13
J: TRBJ2-5
size: NA
CDR3: CASSSLAAQGETQYF

D: NA
V: TRBV3-1/TRBV3-2
J: TRBJ1-1
size: NA
CDR3: CASSQGRSEAFF

D: TRBD1
V: TRBV18
J: TRBJ1-3
size: NA
CDR3: CASSLRDRDPGNTIYF

D: NA
V: TRBV7-2
J: TRBJ2-5
size: NA
CDR3: CASSYGVAQETQYF

D: TRBD1
V: TRBV9
J: TRBJ2-1
size: once
CDR3: CASSVTGGSYNEQFF

D: NA
V: TRBV21-1
J: TRBJ2-7
size: NA
CDR3: CASSTRGLAYEQYF